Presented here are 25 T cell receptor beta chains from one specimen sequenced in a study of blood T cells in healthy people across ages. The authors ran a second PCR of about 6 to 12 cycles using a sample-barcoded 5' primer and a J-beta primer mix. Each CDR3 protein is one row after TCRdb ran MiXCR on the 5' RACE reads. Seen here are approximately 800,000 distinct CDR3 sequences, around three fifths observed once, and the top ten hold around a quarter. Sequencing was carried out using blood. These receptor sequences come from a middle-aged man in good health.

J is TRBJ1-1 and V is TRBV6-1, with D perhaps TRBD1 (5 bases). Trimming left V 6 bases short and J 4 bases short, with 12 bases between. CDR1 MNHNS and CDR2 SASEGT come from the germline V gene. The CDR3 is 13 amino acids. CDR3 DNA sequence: TGTGCCAGCAGGCAGGCTGGGACCACTGAAGCTTTCTTT. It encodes CASRQAGTTEAFF.

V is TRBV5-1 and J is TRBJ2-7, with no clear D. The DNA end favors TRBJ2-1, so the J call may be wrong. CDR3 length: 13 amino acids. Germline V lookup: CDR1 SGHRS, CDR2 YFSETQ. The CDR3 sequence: CASSVVAGNEQFF. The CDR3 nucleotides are TGCGCCAGCAGCGTGGTAGCAGGCAATGAGCAGTTCTTC.

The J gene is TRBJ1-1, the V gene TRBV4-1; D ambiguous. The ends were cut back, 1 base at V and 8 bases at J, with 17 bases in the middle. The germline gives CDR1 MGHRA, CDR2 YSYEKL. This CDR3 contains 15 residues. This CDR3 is CASSQAPGPPGEAFF. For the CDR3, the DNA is TGCGCCAGCAGCCAAGCGCCCGGTCCCCCGGGAGAAGCTTTCTTT.

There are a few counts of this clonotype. CDR3 nucleotides: TGTGCCAGCAGGGCTAGCGGCTACGAGCAGTACTTC. It translates to CASRASGYEQYF. This chain joins TRBV28 and TRBJ2-7; 7 nucleotides agree with TRBD2. V shed 6 bases, J shed 3 bases, and the junction held 2 bases outside the gene matches. The CDR3 extends over 12 amino acids. Germline CDR1 is MDHEN and CDR2 is SYDVKM.

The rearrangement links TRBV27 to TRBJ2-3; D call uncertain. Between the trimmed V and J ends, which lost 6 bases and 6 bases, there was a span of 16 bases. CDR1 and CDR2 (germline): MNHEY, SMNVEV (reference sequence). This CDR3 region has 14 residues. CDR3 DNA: TGTGCCAGCAGGAGAGGAAGTAACGGGGATACGCAGTATTTT. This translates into CASRRGSNGDTQYF.

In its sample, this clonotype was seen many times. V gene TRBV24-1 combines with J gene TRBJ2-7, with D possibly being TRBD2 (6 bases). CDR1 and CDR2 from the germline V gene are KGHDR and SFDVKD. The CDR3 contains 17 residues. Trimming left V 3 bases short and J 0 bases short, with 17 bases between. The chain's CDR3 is CATSDRAGGTSSYEQYF. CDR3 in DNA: TGTGCCACCAGTGATCGAGCTGGGGGGACGAGCTCCTACGAGCAGTACTTC.

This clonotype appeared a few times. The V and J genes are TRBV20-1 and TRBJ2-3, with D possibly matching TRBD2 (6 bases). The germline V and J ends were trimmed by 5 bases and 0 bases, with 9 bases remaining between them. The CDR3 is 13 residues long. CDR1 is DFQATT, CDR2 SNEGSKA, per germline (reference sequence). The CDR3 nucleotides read TGCAGTGCTCCGCGGGGTAGCACAGATACGCAGTATTTT. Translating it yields CSAPRGSTDTQYF.

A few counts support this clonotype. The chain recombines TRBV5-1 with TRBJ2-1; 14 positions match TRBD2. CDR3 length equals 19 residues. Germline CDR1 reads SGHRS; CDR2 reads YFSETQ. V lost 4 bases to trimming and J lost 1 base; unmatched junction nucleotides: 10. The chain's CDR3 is CASSPPGTSGRGSYNEQFF. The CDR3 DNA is TGCGCCAGCAGCCCTCCGGGGACTAGCGGGAGAGGATCCTACAATGAGCAGTTCTTC.

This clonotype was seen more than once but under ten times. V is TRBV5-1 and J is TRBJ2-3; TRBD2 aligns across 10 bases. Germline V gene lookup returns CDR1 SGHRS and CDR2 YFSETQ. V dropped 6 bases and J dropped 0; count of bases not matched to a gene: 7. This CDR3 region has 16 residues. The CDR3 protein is CASTLAGVFSTDTQYF. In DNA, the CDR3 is TGCGCCAGCACCCTAGCGGGGGTGTTTAGCACAGATACGCAGTATTTT.

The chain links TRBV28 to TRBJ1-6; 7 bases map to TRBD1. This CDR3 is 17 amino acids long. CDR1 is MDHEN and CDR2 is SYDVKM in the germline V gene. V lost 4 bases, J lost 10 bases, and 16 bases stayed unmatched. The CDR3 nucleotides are TGTGCCAGCAGTTCCCTTAGCACAGATACAGGGGACTCACCCCTCCACTTT. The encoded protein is CASSSLSTDTGDSPLHF.

The DNA for the CDR3 is TGTGCCAGCAGCCAGTATTCAACAGAACTGTTTTTT. Protein: CASSQYSTELFF. The chain recombines TRBV3-1 with TRBJ1-4; D gene unclear. The CDR3 consists of 12 residues. Germline CDR1 and CDR2: LGHDT and YNNKEL (reference sequence). V was cut by 3 bases and J by 12 bases, with 11 bases left in between.

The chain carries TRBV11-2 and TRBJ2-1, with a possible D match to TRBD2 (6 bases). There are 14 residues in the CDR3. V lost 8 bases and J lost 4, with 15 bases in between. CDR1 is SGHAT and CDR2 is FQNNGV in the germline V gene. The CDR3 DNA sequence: TGTGCCAGCGTTGGGGATAGCGGATACAATGAGCAGTTCTTC. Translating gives CASVGDSGYNEQFF.

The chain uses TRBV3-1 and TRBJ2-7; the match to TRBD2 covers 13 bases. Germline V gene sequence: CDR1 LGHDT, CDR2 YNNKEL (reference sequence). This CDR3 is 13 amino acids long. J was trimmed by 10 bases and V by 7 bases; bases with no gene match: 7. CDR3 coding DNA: TGTGCCAGCAACCACGGACTAGCGGGAGCCCAGTACTTC. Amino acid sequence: CASNHGLAGAQYF.

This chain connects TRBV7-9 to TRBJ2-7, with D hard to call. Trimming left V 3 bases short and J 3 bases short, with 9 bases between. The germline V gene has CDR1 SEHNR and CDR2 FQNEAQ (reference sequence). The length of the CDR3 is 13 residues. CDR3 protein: CASSFRPFYEQYF. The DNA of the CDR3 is TGTGCCAGCAGCTTTCGACCATTCTACGAGCAGTACTTC. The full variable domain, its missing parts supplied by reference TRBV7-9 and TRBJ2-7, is DTGVSQNPRHKITKRGQNVTFRCDPISEHNRLYWYRQTLGQGPEFLTYFQNEAQLEKSRLLSDRFSAERPKGSFSTLEIQRTEQGDSAMYLCASSFRPFYEQYFGPGTRLTVT.

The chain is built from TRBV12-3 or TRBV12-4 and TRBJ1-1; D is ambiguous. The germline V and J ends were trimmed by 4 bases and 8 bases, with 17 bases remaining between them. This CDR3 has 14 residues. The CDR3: CASSSPSGFAEAFF. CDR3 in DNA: TGTGCCAGCAGTTCCCCAAGTGGGTTTGCGGAAGCTTTCTTT.

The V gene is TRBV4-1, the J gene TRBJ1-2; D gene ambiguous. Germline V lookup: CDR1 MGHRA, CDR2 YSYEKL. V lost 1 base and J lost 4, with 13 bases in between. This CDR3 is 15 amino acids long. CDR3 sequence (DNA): TGCGCCAGCAGCCAAGCTTTAGACGGATTCTATGGCTACACCTTC. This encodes CASSQALDGFYGYTF.

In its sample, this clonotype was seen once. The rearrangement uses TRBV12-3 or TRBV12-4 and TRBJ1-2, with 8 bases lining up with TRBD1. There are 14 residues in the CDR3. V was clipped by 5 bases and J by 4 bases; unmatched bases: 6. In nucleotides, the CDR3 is TGTGCCAGCAGTGGACAGGGATTCCGCTATGGCTACACCTTC. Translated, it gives CASSGQGFRYGYTF.

In nucleotides, the CDR3 is TGTGCCAGCAGCCTCCCACTAGATGACAGAGAAGAGACCCAGTACTTC. This sequence encodes CASSLPLDDREETQYF. The chain recombines TRBV3-1 with TRBJ2-5; D may be TRBD1 or TRBD2 (5 bases each). The germline V and J ends were trimmed by 4 bases and 3 bases, with 18 bases remaining between them. Germline V CDR1 and CDR2: LGHDT, YNNKEL (reference sequence). The CDR3 is made up of 16 amino acids.

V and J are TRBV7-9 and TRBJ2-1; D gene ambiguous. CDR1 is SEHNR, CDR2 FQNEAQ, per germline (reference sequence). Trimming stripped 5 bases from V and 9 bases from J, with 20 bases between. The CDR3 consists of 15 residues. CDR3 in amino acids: CASSPQQERWGEQFF. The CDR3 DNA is TGTGCCAGCAGCCCTCAACAAGAGCGTTGGGGTGAGCAGTTCTTC.

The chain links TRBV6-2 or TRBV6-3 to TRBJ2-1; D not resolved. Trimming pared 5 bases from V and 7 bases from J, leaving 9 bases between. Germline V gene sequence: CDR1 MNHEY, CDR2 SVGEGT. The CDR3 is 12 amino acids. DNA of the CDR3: TGTGCCAGCAGTGGCCTACGGAATGAGCAGTTCTTC. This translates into CASSGLRNEQFF.

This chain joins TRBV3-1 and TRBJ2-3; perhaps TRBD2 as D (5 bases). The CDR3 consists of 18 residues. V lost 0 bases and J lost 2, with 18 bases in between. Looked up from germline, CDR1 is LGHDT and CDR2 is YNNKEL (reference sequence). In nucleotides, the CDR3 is TGTGCCAGCAGCCAAGAACGAGGAGGAGGCTTTTACACAGATACGCAGTATTTT. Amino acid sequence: CASSQERGGGFYTDTQYF.

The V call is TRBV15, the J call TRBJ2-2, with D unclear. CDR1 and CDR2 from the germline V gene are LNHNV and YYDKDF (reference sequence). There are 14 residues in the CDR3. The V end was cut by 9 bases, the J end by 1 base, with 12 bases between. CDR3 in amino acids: CATAGQRNTGELFF. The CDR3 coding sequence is TGTGCCACGGCCGGGCAGAGGAACACCGGGGAGCTGTTTTTT.

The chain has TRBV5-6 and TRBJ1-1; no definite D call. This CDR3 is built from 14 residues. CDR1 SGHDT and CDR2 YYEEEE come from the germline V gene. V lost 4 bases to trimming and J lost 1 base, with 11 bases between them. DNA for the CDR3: TGTGCCAGCAGCATTGGATACAAGAACACTGAAGCTTTCTTT. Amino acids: CASSIGYKNTEAFF.

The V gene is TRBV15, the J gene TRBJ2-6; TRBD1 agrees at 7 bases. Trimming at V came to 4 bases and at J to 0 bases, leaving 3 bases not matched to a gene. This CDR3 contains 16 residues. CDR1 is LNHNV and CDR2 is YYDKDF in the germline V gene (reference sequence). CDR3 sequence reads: CATSKDRNSGANVLTF. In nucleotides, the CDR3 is TGTGCCACCAGCAAGGACAGGAACTCTGGGGCCAACGTCCTGACTTTC.

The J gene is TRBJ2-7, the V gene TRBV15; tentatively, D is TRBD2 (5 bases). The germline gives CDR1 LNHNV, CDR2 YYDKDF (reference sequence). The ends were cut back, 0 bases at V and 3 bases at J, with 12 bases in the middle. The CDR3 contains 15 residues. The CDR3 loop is CATSRDQVRGYEQYF. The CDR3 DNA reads TGTGCCACCAGCAGAGATCAGGTCCGGGGCTACGAGCAGTACTTC.